A selection of T cell receptor beta chains follows, all from one sample in a study of identical twins. MiXCR, run by TCRdb on the 5' RACE reads, gives a single entry per CDR3 protein. The sample includes 650,000 to 800,000 distinct CDR3 sequences, less than 10% of them seen just once. These data were also reused for a study on yellow fever vaccine responses in identical twins.

Sequencing used PBMCs. These receptors were obtained from a woman aged 18 to 35 in good health. Both conserved end residues are part of each CDR3. A D gene is named only where the DNA matches it firmly. Clone size appears in some rows only: once, few, many, or a class for an expanded clone.

len | j_gene | abundance | v_gene | d_gene | CDR3nt | CDR3aa
17 | TRBJ2-3 | many | TRBV5-1 | - | TGCGCCAGCAGCTCCCCAGGTCTCTCTCTTAGCACAGATACGCAGTATTTT | CASSSPGLSLSTDTQYF
15 | TRBJ2-7 | few | TRBV7-8 | - | TGTGCCAGCAGCTCGGTCCTCGGACAGTCCTACGAGCAGTACTTC | CASSSVLGQSYEQYF
13 | TRBJ2-5 | few | TRBV20-1 | - | TGCAGTGCCAAACAGATAAACCAAGAGACCCAGTACTTC | CSAKQINQETQYF
15 | TRBJ2-5 | many | TRBV4-3 | - | TGCGCCAGCAGCCAAAGAGCAGACAGTCAAGAGACCCAGTACTTC | CASSQRADSQETQYF
13 | TRBJ2-1 | few | TRBV4-3 | - | TGCGCCAGCAGCCATAGCTCCTACAATGAGCAGTTCTTC | CASSHSSYNEQFF
16 | TRBJ2-3 | - | TRBV28 | - | TGTGCCAGCAGTTTAACCCCAGGGTCCAGTACAGATACGCAGTATTTT | CASSLTPGSSTDTQYF
12 | TRBJ2-1 | - | TRBV6-2/TRBV6-3 | - | TGTGCCAGCAGTTACTCGCTGGGCAGGACGATTTTC | CASSYSLGRTIF
11 | TRBJ2-1 | many | TRBV2 | - | TGTGCCAGCACTGTCGGGGGTGAGCAGTTCTTC | CASTVGGEQFF
11 | TRBJ1-4 | many | TRBV2 | - | TGTGCCAGCAGCCAGGATGAAAAACTGTTTTTT | CASSQDEKLFF
11 | TRBJ2-7 | few | TRBV24-1 | TRBD1 | TGTGCCACCCTAGGGGGCGACGAGCAGTACTTC | CATLGGDEQYF
17 | TRBJ2-3 | - | TRBV5-5 | TRBD2 | TGTGCCAGCAGCTGGGCGGTAGCGGGGACTAGCACAGATACGCAGTATTTT | CASSWAVAGTSTDTQYF
15 | TRBJ2-3 | - | TRBV24-1 | - | TGTGCCACCAGTGAGGCGGGGGCCAGCACAGATACGCAGTATTTT | CATSEAGASTDTQYF
14 | TRBJ2-1 | many | TRBV29-1 | TRBD2 | TGCAGCGTCGTTAGCGGGTTCTCCTACAATGAGCAGTTCTTC | CSVVSGFSYNEQFF
15 | TRBJ1-3 | many | TRBV12-3/TRBV12-4 | - | TGTGCCAGCAGTTTTGTCGGGACGGGAGGAAACACCATATATTTT | CASSFVGTGGNTIYF
15 | TRBJ2-1 | few | TRBV12-3/TRBV12-4 | TRBD2 | TGTGCCAGCACCCCACTCGGGACTAAAAACAATGAGCAGTTCTTC | CASTPLGTKNNEQFF
14 | TRBJ2-2 | - | TRBV12-3/TRBV12-4 | - | TGTGCCAGCAGTTTAGTCAGGGCTGGCGGGGAGCTGTTTTTT | CASSLVRAGGELFF
16 | TRBJ2-5 | few | TRBV3-1 | - | TGTGCCAGCAGCCAAAGGACTTCAGGAGGTAGGGAGACCCAGTACTTC | CASSQRTSGGRETQYF
15 | TRBJ2-1 | many | TRBV12-3/TRBV12-4 | TRBD2 | TGTGCCAGCAGTTCCTCTAGCGGAGTCTACAATGAGCAGTTCTTC | CASSSSSGVYNEQFF
15 | TRBJ2-3 | many | TRBV5-1 | - | TGCGCCAGCAGCTTCAGGGTGCGGCAAGCAGATACGCAGTATTTT | CASSFRVRQADTQYF
15 | TRBJ1-1 | many | TRBV7-2 | - | TGTGCCAGCAGCCCCATCGTAGGGGAGAACACTGAAGCTTTCTTT | CASSPIVGENTEAFF
13 | TRBJ2-3 | many | TRBV6-5 | TRBD1 | TGTGCCAGCAGTTACAGGGACAGAGATACGCAGTATTTT | CASSYRDRDTQYF
13 | TRBJ2-5 | - | TRBV29-1 | TRBD2 | TGCAGCGCCTGGCGGACTAGCCAAGAGACCCAGTACTTC | CSAWRTSQETQYF
13 | TRBJ1-4 | few | TRBV29-1 | - | TGCAGCGCTCCGGCGCCGGGGCCTGGAAAACTGTTTTTT | CSAPAPGPGKLFF
15 | TRBJ1-2 | - | TRBV15 | - | TGTGCCACCAGCAGAGGAGGACCCCTTAACTATGGCTACACCTTC | CATSRGGPLNYGYTF
13 | TRBJ1-3 | - | TRBV10-3 | - | TGTGCCATCAGTGCAGGGGACGGAAACACCATATATTTT | CAISAGDGNTIYF
12 | TRBJ2-5 | - | TRBV29-1 | TRBD2 | TGCAGCGTTGAAAGGGCGGGGGGGATCCAGTACTTC | CSVERAGGIQYF
14 | TRBJ2-3 | many | TRBV6-1 | - | TGTGCCAGCAGTCTGGGGGGGGCCGCAGATACGCAGTATTTT | CASSLGGAADTQYF
14 | TRBJ2-1 | many | TRBV29-1 | TRBD2 | TGCAGCGTGATAATAGCGGGAGTGGGAAATGAGCAGTTCTTC | CSVIIAGVGNEQFF
12 | TRBJ1-2 | many | TRBV25-1 | - | TGTGCCAGCACGGCGAGCCCTGGAGGCTACACCTTC | CASTASPGGYTF
16 | TRBJ1-2 | - | TRBV7-9 | - | TGTGCCAGCAGCTTAAGCTTCGGCAGGGAAAACTATGGCTACACCTTC | CASSLSFGRENYGYTF
14 | TRBJ1-3 | - | TRBV5-6 | - | TGTGCCAGCAGCTTCGACTTCTCTGGAAACACCATATATTTT | CASSFDFSGNTIYF
14 | TRBJ2-3 | few | TRBV6-5 | - | TGTGCCAGCAGTTACGGTGCGCGCACAGATACGCAGTATTTT | CASSYGARTDTQYF
18 | TRBJ2-7 | few | TRBV4-3 | - | TGCGCCAGCAGCCAAGATCAAGTCGGGAACAGTCCTGCCGACGAGCAGTACTTC | CASSQDQVGNSPADEQYF
12 | TRBJ2-2 | few | TRBV29-1 | - | TGCAGCGTTGAGGAGGAAACCGGGGAGCTGTTTTTT | CSVEEETGELFF
15 | TRBJ2-7 | - | TRBV12-3/TRBV12-4 | TRBD1 | TGTGCCAGCAGCATCGGGACAGGGGTTTCCTACGAGCAGTACTTC | CASSIGTGVSYEQYF
17 | TRBJ1-5 | - | TRBV7-9 | - | TGTGCCAGCAGCCACGCGGGCGCTCATTATAGCAATCAGCCCCAGCATTTT | CASSHAGAHYSNQPQHF
16 | TRBJ2-3 | - | TRBV15 | - | TGTGCCACCAGCAGAGGACCCGCCACCCTCACAGATACGCAGTATTTT | CATSRGPATLTDTQYF
15 | TRBJ1-6 | few | TRBV15 | - | TGTGCCACCAGCAGAGATCGACAGGCCCAGGCACCCCTCCACTTT | CATSRDRQAQAPLHF